The T cell receptor (beta chain) described here comes from a study of immune cell composition in non-small cell lung cancer. As regards this clone: Its antigen remains unknown.

Sequencing used immunoSEQ multiplex PCR; TCRdb keeps in-frame clones, though not all of them. The sample yields about 3,000 clones, about 79% seen once. V lost 7 bases and J lost 2, with 15 bases in between. Germline V gene lookup returns CDR1 SQVTM and CDR2 ANQGSEA. This CDR3 is built from 13 residues. Broader study findings: Tumour TCR-beta clonality showed no significant link to smoking pack-years. In adenocarcinoma, maximal tumour-associated clone frequency tracked TIL tumour reactivity. Squamous carcinomas (roughly 80%) more often had tumour-associated clones >0.5% than adenocarcinomas (roughly 35%).

The chain links TRBV29-1 to TRBJ2-7; tentatively, D is TRBD2 (6 bases). The sequenced sample was lung tumor tissue. The receptor comes from a human donor with non-small cell lung cancer. CDR3 protein: CSGTNGLTYEQYF. CDR3 sequence (DNA): TGCAGCGGTACAAACGGACTAACCTACGAGCAGTACTTC.